The present T cell receptor beta chain was sequenced within a study of T cell responses to AZD1222 COVID-19 vaccine. The repertoire was sequenced with immunoSEQ multiplex PCR; TCRdb's copy has only in-frame clones and lacks some. The data hold 130,000 to 150,000 clones, with about 89% observed a single time. Points from the study as a whole: Baseline antibody screening turned up just a handful of seropositive AZD1222 recipients.

As for this clone: The target antigen is unknown.

Germline V gene lookup returns CDR1 LGHDT and CDR2 YNNKEL (reference sequence). The CDR3 has 12 residues. Between the trimmed V and J ends, which lost 4 bases and 15 bases, there was a span of 15 bases. Sequences were derived from peripheral blood, sampled on day 0 of AZD1222 vaccination. The clonotype originates from an adult in good health. The chain couples TRBV3-1 (or the pseudogene TRBV3-2) to TRBJ1-4; D unclear. In DNA, the CDR3 is TGTGCCAGCAGCCTCCTGCACGGGAGAGTGTTTTTT. This gives the protein CASSLLHGRVFF.